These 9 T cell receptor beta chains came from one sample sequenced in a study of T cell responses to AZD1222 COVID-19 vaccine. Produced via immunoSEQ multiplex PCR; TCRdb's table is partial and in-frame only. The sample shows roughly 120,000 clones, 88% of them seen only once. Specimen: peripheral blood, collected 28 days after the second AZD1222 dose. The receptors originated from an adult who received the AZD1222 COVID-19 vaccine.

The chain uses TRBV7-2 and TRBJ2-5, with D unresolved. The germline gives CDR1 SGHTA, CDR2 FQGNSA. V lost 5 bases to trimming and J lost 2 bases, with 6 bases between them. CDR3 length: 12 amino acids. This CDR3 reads CASSTQQETQYF. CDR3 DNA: TGTGCCAGCAGCACTCAGCAAGAGACCCAGTACTTC.

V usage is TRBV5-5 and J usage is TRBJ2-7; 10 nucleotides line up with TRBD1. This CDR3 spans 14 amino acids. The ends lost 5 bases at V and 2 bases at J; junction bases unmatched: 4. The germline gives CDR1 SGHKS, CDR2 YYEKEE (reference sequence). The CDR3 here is CASRPGTGAYEQYF. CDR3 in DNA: TGTGCCAGCAGGCCCGGGACAGGGGCCTACGAGCAGTACTTC. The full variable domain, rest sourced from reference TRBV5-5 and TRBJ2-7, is DAGVTQSPTHLIKTRGQQVTLRCSPISGHKSVSWYQQVLGQGPQFIFQYYEKEERGRGNFPDRFSARQFPNYSSELNVNALLLGDSALYLCASRPGTGAYEQYFGPGTRLTVT.

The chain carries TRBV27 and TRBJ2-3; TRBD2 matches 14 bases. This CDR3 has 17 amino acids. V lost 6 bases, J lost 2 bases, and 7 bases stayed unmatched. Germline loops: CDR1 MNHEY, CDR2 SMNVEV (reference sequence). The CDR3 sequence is CASSRRGLAGVTDTQYF. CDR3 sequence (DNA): TGTGCCAGCAGCCGAAGGGGACTAGCGGGAGTCACAGATACGCAGTATTTT.

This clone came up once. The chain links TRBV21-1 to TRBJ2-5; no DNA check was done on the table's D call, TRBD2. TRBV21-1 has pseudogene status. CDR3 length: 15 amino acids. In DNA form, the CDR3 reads TGTGCCAGCAGCCTTCGGACTAGCTACCAAGAGACCCAGTACTTC. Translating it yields CASSLRTSYQETQYF.

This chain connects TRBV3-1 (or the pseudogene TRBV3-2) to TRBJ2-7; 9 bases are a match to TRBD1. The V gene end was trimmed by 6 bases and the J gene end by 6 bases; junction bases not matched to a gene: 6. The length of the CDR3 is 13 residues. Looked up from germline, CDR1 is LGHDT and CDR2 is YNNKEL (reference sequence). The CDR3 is CASSGTGRSEQYF. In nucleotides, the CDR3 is TGTGCCAGCAGTGGGACAGGGCGGTCCGAGCAGTACTTC.

CDR3 sequence reads: CASSLRGSSSYNSPLHF. CDR3 nucleotides: TGCGCCAGCAGCTTGCGGGGGTCAAGCTCCTATAATTCACCCCTCCACTTT. The chain links TRBV5-1 to TRBJ1-6; tentative D call: TRBD1 (5 bases). V dropped 1 base and J dropped 0 bases, with 11 bases sitting between them. CDR3 length equals 17 residues. CDR1 and CDR2 from the germline V gene are SGHRS and YFSETQ.

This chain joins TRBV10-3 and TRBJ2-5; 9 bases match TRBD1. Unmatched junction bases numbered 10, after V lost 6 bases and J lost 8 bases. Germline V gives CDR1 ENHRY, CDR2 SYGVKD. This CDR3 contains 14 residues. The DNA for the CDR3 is TGTGCCATCAGGCCGGGACAGGGAATTCTCACCCAGTACTTC. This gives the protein CAIRPGQGILTQYF.

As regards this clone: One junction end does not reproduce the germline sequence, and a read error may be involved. In nucleotides, the CDR3 is TGTGCTAGCACCTTAAGGGCTAGCGGGAGGGGAGTAGAGACCCAGTACTTC. Translating gives CASTLRASGRGVETQYF. The rearrangement uses TRBV7-7 and TRBJ2-5; TRBD2 agrees at 12 bases. The germline gives CDR1 SSHAT, CDR2 FNYEAQ (reference sequence). The CDR3 is 17 amino acids.

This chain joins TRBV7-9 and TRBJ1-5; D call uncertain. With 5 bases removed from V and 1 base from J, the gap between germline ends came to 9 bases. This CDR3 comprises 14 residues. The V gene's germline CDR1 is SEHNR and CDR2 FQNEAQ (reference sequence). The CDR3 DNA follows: TGTGCCAGCAGCAGGATAGGGAGCAATCAGCCCCAGCATTTT. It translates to CASSRIGSNQPQHF.